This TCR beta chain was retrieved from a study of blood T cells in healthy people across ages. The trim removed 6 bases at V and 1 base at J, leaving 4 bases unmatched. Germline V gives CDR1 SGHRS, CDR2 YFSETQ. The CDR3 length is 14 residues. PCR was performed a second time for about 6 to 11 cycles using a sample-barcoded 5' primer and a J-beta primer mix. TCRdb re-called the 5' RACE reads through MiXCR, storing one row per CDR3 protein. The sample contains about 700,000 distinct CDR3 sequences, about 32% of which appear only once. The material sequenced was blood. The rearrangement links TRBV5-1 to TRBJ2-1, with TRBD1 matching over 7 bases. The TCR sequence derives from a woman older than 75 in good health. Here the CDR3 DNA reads TGCGCCAGCAAAAGGGGGCGATCCTACAATGAGCAGTTCTTC. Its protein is CASKRGRSYNEQFF.